Here is one TCR beta chain with its context. Its target is unknown. This entry comes from a study of beta chain features in type 1 diabetes. General study points: Among all four CD4+ subsets, Type 1 diabetes patients had TCRB CDR3s that were moderately but significantly shorter.

Germline V CDR1 and CDR2: LGHNA, YNFKEQ. The length of the CDR3 is 15 residues. The V end was cut by 0 bases, the J end by 2 bases, with 11 bases between. Expressed TCRB transcripts were sequenced, since all the RNA that had been isolated was reverse transcribed. Some clones are missing from TCRdb's copy, which holds only in-frame ones; the method was immunoSEQ multiplex PCR. The table records 300,000 to 400,000 clones, over 9% of them present only once. The gene calls are TRBV4-2 and TRBJ2-7; possibly TRBD1 for D (6 bases). The source of this sequence is a man aged 30 to 39 with type 1 diabetes. Sample: central memory CD4+ T cells from blood. This CDR3 reads CASSQDRQETYEQYF. CDR3 DNA: TGTGCCAGCAGCCAAGATAGACAGGAGACCTACGAGCAGTACTTC.